These 31 T cell receptor beta chains originate from one sample sequenced in a study of cytomegalovirus exposure and HLA in healthy donors. With 60 Vbeta and 13 Jbeta primers, the PCR was carried out. Data came from immunoSEQ multiplex PCR; TCRdb stores just in-frame clones and leaves some out. The data show approximately 220,000 clones, approximately 68% seen once. Input material: PBMCs. The receptors were sampled from a woman aged 30 to 39 in good health and CMV-seronegative.

This clone turned up a few times. The chain is built from TRBV5-8 and TRBJ1-2; D is unclear. The CDR3 loop spans 10 amino acids. Trimming removed 2 bases from V and 14 bases from J, with 10 bases in between. Germline values: CDR1 SGHTS, CDR2 YDEGEE. CDR3 DNA: TGTGCCAGCAGCTTTGGCCCCTCTACCTTC. Amino acids: CASSFGPSTF.

V gene TRBV6-1 combines with J gene TRBJ1-4, with a weak D call TRBD1 (6 bases). This CDR3 contains 15 residues. Looked up from germline, CDR1 is MNHNS and CDR2 is SASEGT. Trimming cost V 1 base and J 6 bases, with 12 bases left between them. Here the CDR3 reads CASSEVGGPDEKLFF. CDR3 bases: TGTGCCAGCAGTGAAGTAGGGGGACCCGATGAAAAACTGTTTTTT.

About this clone: The junction departs from germline at one end; a sequencing error may be responsible. The chain combines TRBV7-7 with TRBJ2-3; D is ambiguous. The length of the CDR3 is 13 residues. Germline V gives CDR1 SSHAT, CDR2 FNYEAQ (reference sequence). Written as DNA, the CDR3 is TGTGCTAGCAGCTTGGCTAGAGAAGATACGCAGTATTTT. Its translation is CASSLAREDTQYF.

V gene TRBV18 combines with J gene TRBJ1-2; TRBD1 aligns across 8 bases. From germline, CDR1 is KGHSH and CDR2 LQKENI. V dropped 0 bases and J dropped 6; count of bases not matched to a gene: 9. This CDR3 is built from 16 residues. The CDR3 region is CASSPPGQGALNGYTF. CDR3 DNA: TGTGCCAGCTCACCACCGGGCCAGGGGGCGCTTAATGGCTACACCTTC. Using reference TRBV18 and TRBJ1-2 for the parts outside the CDR3, the full variable domain is NAGVMQNPRHLVRRRGQEARLRCSPMKGHSHVYWYRQLPEEGLKFMVYLQKENIIDESGMPKERFSAEFPKEGPSILRIQQVVRGDSAAYFCASSPPGQGALNGYTFGSGTRLTVV.

The chain links TRBV25-1 to TRBJ1-2; 8 bases match TRBD1. Germline CDR1 is MGHDK and CDR2 is SYGVNS. The V and J ends lost 4 bases and 6 bases, in that order; junction bases with no gene match: 7. This CDR3 has 14 residues. The CDR3 DNA reads as TGTGCCAGCAGTGCCTTAACAGGGGGGAATGGCTACACCTTC. Translated: CASSALTGGNGYTF.

The CDR3 here is CASGLPPGQGDSPLHF. CDR3 in DNA: TGTGCTAGTGGTTTGCCTCCGGGACAGGGAGATTCACCCCTCCACTTT. The chain joins TRBV12-5 to TRBJ1-6; 9 nucleotides match TRBD1. Looked up from germline, CDR1 is LGHNT and CDR2 is FRNRAP. Unmatched junction bases numbered 7, after V lost 2 bases and J lost 8 bases. CDR3 length equals 16 residues.

This clone was recorded only once. The V gene is TRBV7-6, the J gene TRBJ2-7; D gene unclear. V lost 3 bases and J 2 bases, leaving 17 bases between the germline ends. This CDR3 has 16 residues. Germline loops: CDR1 SGHVS, CDR2 FNYEAQ. CDR3 sequence reads: CASSFSSISSPYEQYF. CDR3 bases: TGTGCCAGCAGCTTTTCATCCATAAGCTCCCCCTACGAGCAGTACTTC.

A remark on this clone: The germline gene is not matched at one end of the junction; a read error may be the cause. This chain connects TRBV7-9 to TRBJ2-2; 7 bases fit TRBD1. Germline CDR1 SEHNR, CDR2 FQNEAQ (reference sequence). The length of the CDR3 is 15 residues. The CDR3 DNA sequence: TGTTCCAGCAGACCTGGACAGGCCCGGGCCGGGGAGCTGTTTTTT. It yields the protein CSSRPGQARAGELFF.

This CDR3 reads CASSILFDYGYTF. Written as DNA, the CDR3 is TGTGCCAGTAGTATACTGTTTGACTATGGCTACACCTTC. The chain couples TRBV19 to TRBJ1-2; D remains ambiguous. The germline V and J ends were trimmed by 2 bases and 3 bases, with 7 bases remaining between them. The CDR3 extends over 13 amino acids. CDR1 LNHDA and CDR2 SQIVND come from the germline V gene (reference sequence).

This clone turned up a few times. V gene TRBV18 combines with J gene TRBJ1-1; 8 nucleotides line up with TRBD1. The CDR3 contains 15 residues. Germline V CDR1 and CDR2: KGHSH, LQKENI. The V gene end was trimmed by 3 bases and the J gene end by 1 base; junction bases not matched to a gene: 4. DNA of the CDR3: TGTGCCAGCTCACCTTCGACAGGGGAGAACACTGAAGCTTTCTTT. This sequence encodes CASSPSTGENTEAFF.

The gene calls are TRBV11-2 and TRBJ2-7, with 10 nucleotides matching TRBD2. V was pared by 1 base and J by 11 bases, with 8 bases of the junction left unmatched. Germline CDR1 is SGHAT and CDR2 is FQNNGV. CDR3 length equals 14 residues. The CDR3 region has the DNA TGTGCCAGCAGCTTAGGTCTGGGACTAGCGATCGAGTACTTC. Its protein product is CASSLGLGLAIEYF.

This chain joins TRBV29-1 and TRBJ1-5; no clear D. This CDR3 contains 13 residues. Germline assignment: CDR1 SQVTM and CDR2 ANQGSEA. The ends were cut back, 3 bases at V and 0 bases at J, with 6 bases in the middle. CDR3 loop: CSVDGSSNQPQHF. As DNA, the CDR3 is TGCAGCGTTGATGGGAGTAGCAATCAGCCCCAGCATTTT.

In its sample, this clone was seen once. The V call is TRBV27, the J call TRBJ2-7; 11 bases match TRBD2. Germline CDR1 MNHEY, CDR2 SMNVEV (reference sequence). The CDR3 runs 15 residues. J lost 0 bases, V lost 6 bases, and 4 bases had no gene match. The CDR3 protein is CASSLTSGGSYEQYF. Written as DNA, the CDR3 is TGTGCCAGCAGCCTCACTAGCGGGGGCTCCTACGAGCAGTACTTC.

This clone appeared a few times. V and J are TRBV30 and TRBJ1-1; TRBD1 matches 9 bases. Germline CDR1 and CDR2: GTSNPN and SVGIG (reference sequence). This CDR3 comprises 12 residues. The V segment lost 7 bases and the J segment 9 bases; nucleotides outside the gene matches: 9. CDR3 region: CASAPDRGKAFF. The CDR3 DNA is TGTGCCTCCGCCCCCGACAGGGGGAAAGCTTTCTTT.

This clone was detected a few times. The chain joins TRBV29-1 to TRBJ1-1, with 7 bases identical to TRBD1. V lost 6 bases, J lost 3 bases, and 10 bases stayed unmatched. Per the germline V gene, CDR1 is SQVTM and CDR2 is ANQGSEA. The CDR3 extends over 14 amino acids. This CDR3 is CSVVADRVYTEAFF. The CDR3 coding sequence is TGCAGCGTCGTAGCCGACAGGGTCTACACTGAAGCTTTCTTT.

This clone was recorded once. The chain uses TRBV27 and TRBJ2-3; TRBD2 aligns across 10 bases. The V gene end was trimmed by 6 bases and the J gene end by 7 bases; junction bases not matched to a gene: 7. CDR1 is MNHEY and CDR2 is SMNVEV in the germline V gene (reference sequence). CDR3 length: 14 residues. The chain's CDR3 is CASRVAGGVYTQYF. The DNA for the CDR3 is TGTGCCAGCAGGGTAGCGGGGGGTGTTTATACGCAGTATTTT.

The chain has TRBV9 and TRBJ2-7, with 9 bases matching TRBD1. Germline trimming cut 3 bases from V and 4 bases from J; bases unmatched to any gene: 5. The CDR3 spans 14 residues. Germline lookup yields CDR1 SGDLS and CDR2 YYNGEE. CDR3 protein: CASSAGTGIYEQYF. CDR3 bases: TGTGCCAGCAGCGCCGGGACAGGGATATACGAGCAGTACTTC.

The chain is built from TRBV6-1 and TRBJ2-1; 13 bases line up with TRBD2. The ends lost 4 bases at V and 10 bases at J; junction bases unmatched: 13. The CDR3 is 17 residues long. Germline V gives CDR1 MNHNS, CDR2 SASEGT. CDR3 nucleotide sequence: TGTGCCAGCAGTGTGGGACTAGCGGGGCCTAGAGACTTAGAGCAGTTCTTC. Translated: CASSVGLAGPRDLEQFF.

This clone was picked up a small number of times. The gene calls are TRBV5-1 and TRBJ2-1; D is perhaps TRBD2 (5 bases). Deletions cut 4 bases from V and 0 bases from J, with 11 bases between. CDR1 and CDR2 from the germline V gene are SGHRS and YFSETQ. The CDR3 has 15 amino acids. This chain's CDR3 is CASSLRESSYNEQFF. DNA for the CDR3: TGCGCCAGCAGCCTTAGGGAGAGCTCCTACAATGAGCAGTTCTTC.

CDR3 DNA sequence: TGTGCCAGCTCACCCGAGTCTTATAGCAATCAGCCCCAGCATTTT. It is translated as CASSPESYSNQPQHF. This sequence joins TRBV18 and TRBJ1-5; D is uncertain. Trimming left V 3 bases short and J 0 bases short, with 9 bases between. The CDR3 runs 15 residues. In germline, CDR1 is KGHSH, CDR2 LQKENI.

V usage is TRBV11-3 and J usage is TRBJ1-1; D gene unclear. CDR3 length equals 13 residues. V lost 0 bases and J lost 4, with 6 bases in between. Germline V lookup: CDR1 SGHNT, CDR2 YENEEA. CDR3 in amino acids: CASSLESGTEAFF. The CDR3 DNA sequence: TGTGCCAGCAGCTTAGAATCAGGCACTGAAGCTTTCTTT.

This rearrangement joins TRBV11-2 to TRBJ2-3, with 9 bases matching TRBD2. The V and J ends lost 1 base and 1 base, in that order; junction bases with no gene match: 6. Germline CDR1 is SGHAT and CDR2 is FQNNGV. The CDR3 is made up of 17 amino acids. The CDR3 DNA reads as TGTGCCAGCAGCTTAGTGTTTAGCGGGAGTGGCACAGATACGCAGTATTTT. It codes for CASSLVFSGSGTDTQYF. The variable domain in full, with the rest retrieved from reference TRBV11-2 and TRBJ2-3, is EAGVAQSPRYKIIEKRQSVAFWCNPISGHATLYWYQQILGQGPKLLIQFQNNGVVDDSQLPKDRFSAERLKGVDSTLKIQPAKLEDSAVYLCASSLVFSGSGTDTQYFGPGTRLTVL.

The rearrangement links TRBV6-5 to TRBJ2-1, with 7 bases identical to TRBD2. The CDR3 sequence is 14 residues long. The V segment lost 2 bases and the J segment 7 bases; nucleotides outside the gene matches: 5. Germline V gene data show CDR1 as MNHEY and CDR2 as SVGAGI. In DNA, the CDR3 is TGTGCCAGCAGTTACGGCGGGAGCGGGAATGAGCAGTTCTTC. Translating it yields CASSYGGSGNEQFF.

This chain joins TRBV30 and TRBJ1-5; maybe TRBD1 (5 bases). CDR1 GTSNPN and CDR2 SVGIG come from the germline V gene (reference sequence). The CDR3 has 15 residues. The V end was cut by 2 bases, the J end by 3 bases, with 14 bases between. DNA of the CDR3: TGTGCCTGGAGTCCTGACAGCTACCCCAATCAGCCCCAGCATTTT. Translating it yields CAWSPDSYPNQPQHF.

J is TRBJ2-1 and V is TRBV7-3; 8 bases agree with TRBD2. CDR1 and CDR2 from the germline V gene are SGHTA and FQGTGA. CDR3 size: 15 residues. V gave up 6 bases and J gave up 9 bases; unmatched junction bases: 13. CDR3 amino acids: CASSSVTGGPGEQFF. Here the CDR3 DNA reads TGTGCCAGCAGTTCCGTGACGGGGGGGCCAGGTGAGCAGTTCTTC. Variable domain in full (rest from reference TRBV7-3 and TRBJ2-1): GAGVSQTPSNKVTEKGKYVELRCDPISGHTALYWYRQSLGQGPEFLIYFQGTGAADDSGLPNDRFFAVRPEGSVSTLKIQRTERGDSAVYLCASSSVTGGPGEQFFGPGTRLTVL.

This rearrangement joins TRBV21-1 to TRBJ1-1; the DNA was not used to check the table's D call, TRBD1. TRBV21-1 is tagged as a pseudogene. There are 16 residues in the CDR3. The CDR3 region has the DNA TGTGCCAGCAGCAACCCCTTCGGACAGGTCAACACTGAAGCTTTCTTT. Translating it yields CASSNPFGQVNTEAFF.

About this clone itself: Here the CDR3 omits its conserved ending phenylalanine or tryptophan, so a read error is the likely source. The chain uses TRBV13 and TRBJ1-2; D is ambiguous. The length of the CDR3 is 11 residues. CDR1 and CDR2 (germline): PRHDT, FYEKMQ (reference sequence). V gave up 5 bases and J gave up 3 bases, with 4 bases separating them. CDR3 nucleotides: TGTGCCAGCAGCCGCGACTATGGCTACACCCTC. This translates into CASSRDYGYTL.

In its sample, this clone was seen once. The chain links TRBV11-3 to TRBJ2-2, with 7 bases lining up with TRBD1. Looked up from germline, CDR1 is SGHNT and CDR2 is YENEEA. The CDR3 sequence is 15 residues long. V was pared by 6 bases and J by 2 bases, with 6 bases of the junction left unmatched. The CDR3 sequence: CASRSRTGNTGELFF. DNA of the CDR3: TGTGCCAGCAGATCGAGGACAGGAAACACCGGGGAGCTGTTTTTT.

The J gene is TRBJ1-5, the V gene TRBV2; tentatively, D is TRBD1 (6 bases). The CDR3 sequence is 14 residues long. The germline V and J ends were trimmed by 1 base and 4 bases, with 8 bases remaining between them. CDR1 and CDR2 from the germline V gene are SNHLY and FYNNEI. The CDR3 loop reads CASSEVTGNQPQHF. The CDR3, as DNA: TGTGCCAGCAGTGAAGTAACAGGGAATCAGCCCCAGCATTTT.

This clone was observed once. The chain combines TRBV5-6 with TRBJ2-3; D is unclear. V was pared by 2 bases and J by 0 bases, with 13 bases between. Germline assignment: CDR1 SGHDT and CDR2 YYEEEE. This CDR3 comprises 16 residues. In DNA, the CDR3 is TGTGCCAGCAGCTTCAACGGCGGCTCTAGCACAGATACGCAGTATTTT. It codes for CASSFNGGSSTDTQYF.

The J gene is TRBJ2-3, the V gene TRBV9; no clear D gene. Germline CDR1 reads SGDLS; CDR2 reads YYNGEE. V was clipped by 3 bases and J by 2 bases, with 16 bases between them. The CDR3 totals 16 residues. The chain's CDR3 is CASSDGSRSLTDTQYF. The CDR3 DNA follows: TGTGCCAGCAGCGATGGTAGCAGATCCCTCACAGATACGCAGTATTTT. Supplemented by reference TRBV9 and TRBJ2-3, the full variable domain reads DSGVTQTPKHLITATGQRVTLRCSPRSGDLSVYWYQQSLDQGLQFLIQYYNGEERAKGNILERFSAQQFPDLHSELNLSSLELGDSALYFCASSDGSRSLTDTQYFGPGTRLTVL.